This T cell receptor beta chain was captured by sequencing in a study of CD8+CD57+ T cells in acquired aplastic anemia. Background on the study: Mean yield of DNA from sorted CD4+ and CD8+ cells was about 3.2 ug. Study-level results: Both patients and controls carried the same twenty-nine CD8+ CDR3 sequences.

Profiling of TCR beta VDJ combinations and CDR3 sequences used genomic DNA as template. TCRdb redid the calling of the reads with MiXCR, one entry per CDR3 protein. This sample yields about 190,000 distinct CDR3 sequences, of which approximately 52% are seen a single time; 15% to 20% belongs to the top ten. The CDR3 runs to 18 residues. Per the germline V gene, CDR1 is SNHLY and CDR2 is FYNNEI. V was clipped by 5 bases and J by 1 base, with 23 bases between them. Remarks on this clonotype: Antigen unknown.

The clonotype was recovered from a human donor in good health, serving as a control. The rearrangement uses TRBV2 and TRBJ2-5; the D is unclear. The sample was sorted CD4+, CD8+, or CD8+CD57+ T cells (not recorded which) from PBMCs. Here the CDR3 DNA reads TGTGCCAGCAGTAGGAAGTGGATTGTGGGAACCAGCCAAGAGACCCAGTACTTC. Protein product: CASSRKWIVGTSQETQYF. The full variable domain, rest sourced from reference TRBV2 and TRBJ2-5, is EPEVTQTPSHQVTQMGQEVILRCVPISNHLYFYWYRQILGQKVEFLVSFYNNEISEKSEIFDDQFSVERPDGSNFTLKIRSTKLEDSAMYFCASSRKWIVGTSQETQYFGPGTRLLVL.